One sample yielded the 6 T cell receptor beta chains listed below, sequenced in a study of blood T cells in healthy people across ages. Alongside a J-beta primer mix, a sample-barcoded 5' primer served in a second PCR lasting about 7 to 11 cycles. TCRdb ran MiXCR on the 5' RACE reads and lists one entry per CDR3 protein. The sample has approximately 2,000,000 distinct CDR3 sequences; more than 35% are singletons. Sequencing was performed on blood. The receptor set was obtained from a human donor in good health.

This clonotype was seen a few times. J is TRBJ2-1 and V is TRBV5-1; 8 bases fit TRBD2. This CDR3 contains 14 residues. Looked up from germline, CDR1 is SGHRS and CDR2 is YFSETQ. Unmatched junction bases numbered 7, after V lost 3 bases and J lost 8 bases. CDR3 sequence reads: CASSSGGGLHEQFF. CDR3 DNA: TGCGCCAGCAGCTCGGGCGGGGGGCTCCATGAGCAGTTCTTC.

This rearrangement joins TRBV10-3 to TRBJ2-5; D may be TRBD1 (6 bases). The CDR3 spans 15 residues. Per germline, CDR1 ENHRY and CDR2 SYGVKD. The germline V and J ends were trimmed by 3 bases and 1 base, with 12 bases remaining between them. The CDR3 sequence: CAISDTGSFQETQYF. DNA of the CDR3: TGTGCCATCAGTGATACAGGGTCGTTCCAAGAGACCCAGTACTTC.

This chain links TRBV24-1 with TRBJ2-3; 9 bases match TRBD2. V dropped 1 base and J dropped 4; count of bases not matched to a gene: 5. The V gene's germline CDR1 is KGHDR and CDR2 SFDVKD. This CDR3 spans 16 amino acids. CDR3 sequence: CATSDFRRGGSDTQYF. Written as DNA, the CDR3 is TGTGCCACCAGTGATTTCCGGCGGGGGGGCTCAGATACGCAGTATTTT.

The chain joins TRBV4-2 to TRBJ1-1; TRBD1 matches at 9 bases. CDR1 LGHNA and CDR2 YNFKEQ come from the germline V gene. The CDR3 has 17 residues. J was trimmed by 12 bases and V by 4 bases; bases with no gene match: 21. CDR3 sequence reads: CASSPREKPTPGQGTFF. In DNA form, the CDR3 reads TGTGCCAGCAGCCCAAGGGAGAAACCCACGCCGGGACAGGGAACTTTCTTT.

The V and J genes are TRBV12-3 or TRBV12-4 and TRBJ2-5; tentatively, D is TRBD1 (6 bases). V lost 5 bases, J lost 11 bases, and 24 bases lay in between. The CDR3 is made up of 15 amino acids. This CDR3 is CASSPPPGTLGEQYF. DNA of the CDR3: TGTGCCAGCAGTCCTCCCCCCGGGACATTAGGTGAGCAGTACTTC.

The V gene is TRBV6-2 or TRBV6-3, the J gene TRBJ2-5, with 7 bases fitting TRBD1. CDR3 length equals 14 residues. Germline V gene sequence: CDR1 MNHEY, CDR2 SVGEGT. J was trimmed by 2 bases and V by 2 bases; bases with no gene match: 2. The CDR3 protein is CASSYTRGQETQYF. CDR3 sequence (DNA): TGTGCCAGCAGTTACACCAGGGGGCAAGAGACCCAGTACTTC.